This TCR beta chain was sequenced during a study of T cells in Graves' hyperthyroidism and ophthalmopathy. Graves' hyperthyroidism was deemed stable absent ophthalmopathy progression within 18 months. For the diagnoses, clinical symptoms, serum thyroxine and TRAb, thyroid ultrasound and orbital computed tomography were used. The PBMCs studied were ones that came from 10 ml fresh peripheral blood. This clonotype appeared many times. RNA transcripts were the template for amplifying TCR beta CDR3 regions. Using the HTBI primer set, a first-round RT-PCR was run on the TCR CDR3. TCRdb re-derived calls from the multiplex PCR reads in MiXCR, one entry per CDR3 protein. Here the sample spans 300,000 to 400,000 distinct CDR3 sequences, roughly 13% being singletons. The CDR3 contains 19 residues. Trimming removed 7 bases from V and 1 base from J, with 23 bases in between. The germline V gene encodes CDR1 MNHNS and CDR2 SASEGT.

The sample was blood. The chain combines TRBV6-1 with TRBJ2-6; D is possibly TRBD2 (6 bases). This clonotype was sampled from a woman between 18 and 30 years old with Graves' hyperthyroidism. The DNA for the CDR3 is TGTGCCAGCAAGGTTCTAGGGACTCCGTATAAATCTGGGGCCAACGTCCTGACTTTC. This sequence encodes CASKVLGTPYKSGANVLTF.